Here is one T cell receptor (beta chain) with its context. Authors' processing steps: Estimation of nucleated cell counts was performed using reference gene primer amplification. Using immunoSEQ multiplex PCR, the repertoire was profiled, and TCRdb retains in-frame clones only, with some absent. V, J and clone size reflect that table, while D and trimming were determined from the DNA. This sample has roughly 260,000 clones, with around 90% found just once. This specimen belongs to a study of blood T cell repertoires in COVID-19. Study background: Sources were T cells, B-cell-depleted T cells, or PBMCs; the material itself was cDNA or gDNA.

Germline CDR1 is LGHNA and CDR2 is YSLEER. The length of the CDR3 is 15 residues. V lost 3 bases, J lost 8 bases, and 12 bases stayed unmatched. Participants were aged about 18 to 100 years, lived in roughly 25 US areas, and enrolled virtually. Clinical history reported by participants formed the basis on which cohorts were assigned. The receptor comes from a woman in her twenties or thirties with acute COVID-19. Sequenced sample: PBMCs or T cells enriched from blood (not recorded which). The chain combines TRBV4-3 with TRBJ1-2, with TRBD1 matching over 7 bases. The chain's CDR3 is CASSHTRGGQMGYTF. CDR3 nucleotide sequence: TGCGCCAGCAGCCACACTAGAGGGGGCCAAATGGGCTACACCTTC.